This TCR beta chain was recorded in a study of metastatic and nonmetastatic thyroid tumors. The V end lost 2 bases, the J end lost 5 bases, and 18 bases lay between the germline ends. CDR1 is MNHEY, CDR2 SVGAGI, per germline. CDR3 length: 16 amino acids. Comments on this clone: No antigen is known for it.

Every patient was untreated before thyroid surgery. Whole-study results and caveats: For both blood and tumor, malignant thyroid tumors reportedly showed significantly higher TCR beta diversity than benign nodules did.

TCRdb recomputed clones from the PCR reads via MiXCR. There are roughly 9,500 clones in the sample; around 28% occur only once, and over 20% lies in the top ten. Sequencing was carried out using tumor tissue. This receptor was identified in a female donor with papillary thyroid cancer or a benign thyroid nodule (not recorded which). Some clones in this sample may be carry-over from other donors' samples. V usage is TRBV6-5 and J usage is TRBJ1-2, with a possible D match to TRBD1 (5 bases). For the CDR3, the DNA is TGTGCCAGCAGTTACCAGCCCGCGGGGACCTCATATGGCTACACCTTC. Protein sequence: CASSYQPAGTSYGYTF.